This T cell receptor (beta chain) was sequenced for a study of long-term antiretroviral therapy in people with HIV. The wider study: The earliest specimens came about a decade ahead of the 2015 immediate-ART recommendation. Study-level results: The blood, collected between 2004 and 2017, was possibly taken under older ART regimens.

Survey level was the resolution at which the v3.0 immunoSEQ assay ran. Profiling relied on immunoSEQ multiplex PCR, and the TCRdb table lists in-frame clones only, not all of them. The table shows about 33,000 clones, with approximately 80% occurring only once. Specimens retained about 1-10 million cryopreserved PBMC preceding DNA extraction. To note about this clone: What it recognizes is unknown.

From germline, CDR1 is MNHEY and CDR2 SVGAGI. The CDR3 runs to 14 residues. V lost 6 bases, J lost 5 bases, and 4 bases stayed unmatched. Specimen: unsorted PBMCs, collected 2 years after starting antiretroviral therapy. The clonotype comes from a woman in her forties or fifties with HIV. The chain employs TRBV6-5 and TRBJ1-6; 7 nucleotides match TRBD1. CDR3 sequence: CASRGTVNNSPLHF. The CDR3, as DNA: TGTGCCAGCAGAGGGACAGTCAATAATTCACCCCTCCACTTT.